These 16 T cell receptor beta chains share one sample of origin, sequenced in a study of OX40 agonist ivuxolimab in advanced cancers. Using immunoSEQ multiplex PCR, the repertoire was profiled, and TCRdb retains in-frame clones only, with some absent. In the table there are about 41,000 clones, about 90% of which are singletons. Source: CD4+ or CD8+ T cells sorted from blood, taken in a trial of the OX40 agonist ivuxolimab. All receptors derive from an adult with an advanced solid tumor such as melanoma, head and neck, liver or kidney cancer.

The V gene is TRBV25-1, the J gene TRBJ2-2; TRBD1 matches at 8 bases. Trimming at V came to 0 bases and at J to 1 base, leaving 1 base not matched to a gene. Germline lookup yields CDR1 MGHDK and CDR2 SYGVNS. The CDR3 extends over 16 amino acids. The CDR3 loop is CASSEYGTGNTGELFF. As DNA, the CDR3 is TGTGCCAGCAGTGAATACGGGACAGGGAACACCGGGGAGCTGTTTTTT.

The CDR3 reads CASTRSGDKNIQYF. The CDR3 DNA sequence: TGTGCCAGCACCCGATCAGGGGACAAAAACATTCAGTACTTC. The chain links TRBV6-6 to TRBJ2-4, with D perhaps TRBD1 (6 bases). The CDR3 spans 14 residues. V lost 7 bases, J lost 3 bases, and 13 bases lay in between. Germline V gene sequence: CDR1 MNHNY, CDR2 SVGAGI (reference sequence).

J is TRBJ1-5 and V is TRBV28; no clear D. The CDR3 is made up of 14 amino acids. Per the germline V gene, CDR1 is MDHEN and CDR2 is SYDVKM. V shed 7 bases and J shed 7 bases, with 17 bases lying between them. The chain's CDR3 is CASTTSGLRQPQHF. The CDR3 bases are TGTGCCAGCACCACAAGCGGGTTGAGGCAGCCCCAGCATTTT.

The CDR3 protein is CASSLEEGGSGYTF. Here the CDR3 DNA reads TGTGCCAGCAGCCTCGAAGAGGGGGGGTCCGGCTACACCTTC. The chain links TRBV11-3 to TRBJ1-2, with D possibly being TRBD1 (6 bases). The CDR3 loop spans 14 amino acids. The germline gives CDR1 SGHNT, CDR2 YENEEA. Between the trimmed V and J ends, which lost 5 bases and 8 bases, there was a span of 18 bases.

The V gene is TRBV28, the J gene TRBJ2-3; D is tentatively TRBD1 or TRBD2 (5 bases each). The CDR3 runs 14 residues. Deletions cut 6 bases from V and 4 bases from J, with 14 bases between. CDR1 is MDHEN and CDR2 is SYDVKM in the germline V gene. In nucleotides, the CDR3 is TGTGCCAGCAGCCCGCCTGGGGACGCAGATACGCAGTATTTT. Amino acid sequence: CASSPPGDADTQYF.

V and J are TRBV11-2 and TRBJ1-1, with D possibly being TRBD1 (5 bases). Looked up from germline, CDR1 is SGHAT and CDR2 is FQNNGV. V was shortened by 1 base and J by 4 bases, with 16 bases between the two germline ends. This CDR3 has 16 residues. This CDR3 is CASSLGPGWGSTEAFF. The CDR3 DNA reads TGTGCCAGCAGCTTAGGGCCCGGTTGGGGGTCCACTGAAGCTTTCTTT. The whole variable domain, remainder taken from reference TRBV11-2 and TRBJ1-1, is EAGVAQSPRYKIIEKRQSVAFWCNPISGHATLYWYQQILGQGPKLLIQFQNNGVVDDSQLPKDRFSAERLKGVDSTLKIQPAKLEDSAVYLCASSLGPGWGSTEAFFGQGTRLTVV.

Here the CDR3 reads CASSLGGSGYEQYF. The CDR3, as DNA: TGTGCCAGCAGCTTAGGTGGGAGCGGCTACGAGCAGTACTTC. This sequence joins TRBV7-9 and TRBJ2-5; D possibly corresponds to TRBD2 (5 bases). The J call may be faulty, since TRBJ2-7 better matches the DNA end. The CDR3 has 14 amino acids. Germline V gene lookup returns CDR1 SEHNR and CDR2 FQNEAQ (reference sequence).

This clone was observed once. The gene calls are TRBV6-5 and TRBJ2-3; 7 bases align to TRBD1. J was trimmed by 3 bases and V by 6 bases; bases with no gene match: 9. Germline CDR1 is MNHEY and CDR2 is SVGAGI. The CDR3 runs 15 residues. The CDR3 region has the DNA TGTGCCAGCAGGGTGACAGGGATGGAGACAGATACGCAGTATTTT. Translation gives CASRVTGMETDTQYF.

CDR3 in amino acids: CASRWDGNYGYTF. The CDR3 DNA sequence: TGTGCCAGCAGATGGGACGGTAACTATGGCTACACCTTC. The chain recombines TRBV25-1 with TRBJ1-2; possible D gene TRBD1, 5 bases. The CDR3 contains 13 residues. Trimming removed 6 bases at V and 1 base at J, with 9 bases between. From germline, CDR1 is MGHDK and CDR2 SYGVNS.

This clone is medium-sized (0.01 to 0.1%) in the sample. The V call is TRBV7-2, the J call TRBJ2-7, with no clear D. Germline loops: CDR1 SGHTA, CDR2 FQGNSA. This CDR3 contains 13 residues. The germline V and J ends were trimmed by 0 bases and 5 bases, with 8 bases remaining between them. This CDR3 is CASSLAPSHEQYF. CDR3 coding DNA: TGTGCCAGCAGCTTAGCGCCTTCCCACGAGCAGTACTTC.

This rearrangement joins TRBV7-2 to TRBJ1-1, with D hard to call. CDR1 is SGHTA and CDR2 is FQGNSA in the germline V gene. CDR3 length equals 15 residues. V was clipped by 1 base and J by 0 bases, with 9 bases between them. CDR3 residues: CASSLGRIMNTEAFF. DNA for the CDR3: TGTGCCAGCAGCTTAGGTAGGATTATGAACACTGAAGCTTTCTTT.

The chain uses TRBV5-1 and TRBJ2-1; 7 positions match TRBD2. This CDR3 comprises 17 residues. CDR1 and CDR2 from the germline V gene are SGHRS and YFSETQ. Losses at the gene ends were 0 bases for V and 2 bases for J; bases not matched to a gene: 8. The CDR3 loop is CASSLAGVAGPYNEQFF. The DNA of the CDR3 is TGCGCCAGCAGCTTGGCCGGGGTAGCGGGCCCCTACAATGAGCAGTTCTTC. Full variable domain (missing parts from reference TRBV5-1 and TRBJ2-1): KAGVTQTPRYLIKTRGQQVTLSCSPISGHRSVSWYQQTPGQGLQFLFEYFSETQRNKGNFPGRFSGRQFSNSRSEMNVSTLELGDSALYLCASSLAGVAGPYNEQFFGPGTRLTVL.

The chain couples TRBV5-8 to TRBJ2-5; 9 bases line up with TRBD1. There are 15 residues in the CDR3. V dropped 0 bases and J dropped 4; count of bases not matched to a gene: 4. Germline V lookup: CDR1 SGHTS, CDR2 YDEGEE. The CDR3 spells CASSLDRGRRETQYF. The CDR3, as DNA: TGTGCCAGCAGCTTGGACAGGGGGCGCCGAGAGACCCAGTACTTC.

V and J are TRBV10-2 and TRBJ1-5; tentatively, D is TRBD1 (5 bases). The CDR3 covers 14 residues. V was trimmed by 7 bases and J by 6 bases, leaving 16 bases between them. The germline V gene encodes CDR1 WSHSY and CDR2 SAAADI. This CDR3 is CASTGTWGTQPQHF. In DNA, the CDR3 is TGCGCCAGCACGGGAACATGGGGCACTCAGCCCCAGCATTTT.

To note about this clone: Other DNA variants within this sample encode the same CDR3. The genes are TRBV7-2 and TRBJ2-7; a weak D match, TRBD1 (6 bases). The CDR3 sequence is 14 residues long. Trimming stripped 5 bases from V and 5 bases from J, with 16 bases between. Germline V gene data show CDR1 as SGHTA and CDR2 as FQGNSA. CDR3 coding DNA: TGTGCCAGCAGCCCACAGGGAGCTCGAAACGAGCAGTACTTC. As protein: CASSPQGARNEQYF.

V usage is TRBV28 and J usage is TRBJ1-4; a weak D match, TRBD1 (5 bases). This CDR3 spans 16 amino acids. Germline values: CDR1 MDHEN, CDR2 SYDVKM. V was clipped by 3 bases and J by 0 bases, with 11 bases between them. The DNA of the CDR3 is TGTGCCAGCAGTTTTCAGGGACCTGCAACTAATGAAAAACTGTTTTTT. It translates to CASSFQGPATNEKLFF.